This TCR beta chain was profiled in a study of blood T cell repertoires in COVID-19 (dated by TCRdb to 2019 to 2021). The study in broad terms: Collaborator samples came from the United States, Italy and Spain and covered acute and convalescent phases of COVID-19. The material from the prospective study consisted of cDNA or gDNA derived from T cells, B-cell-depleted T cells, or PBMCs. Subjects who had been exposed to COVID-19, were actively infected with it, or had recovered from it provided the deeply sampled blood TCRbeta repertoires that made up the dataset. The repertoires were released in a freely available public database meant as a resource for research on the immune response to SARS-CoV-2. Samples came from the ongoing ImmuneRACE study (first 160 participants) plus 1,254 subjects from 6 global collaborators. The sample metadata nearly always contained a de-identified subject ID, COVID-19 status, age in years and sex. Where HLA class I and class II types were available, the types were taken from metadata supplied by the sample provider, not from assay-based typing.

The immunoSEQ Assay, a bias-controlled multiplex PCR, was used to amplify TCRbeta CDR3 regions from genomic DNA. In the source study's methods: The number of nucleated cells in each sample was estimated from the amplification of reference gene primers within the assay. Sequence reads were collapsed and filtered to measure the absolute abundance of every unique TCRbeta CDR3 rearrangement. For each sample, productive Simpson clonality was calculated as the square root of Simpson's diversity index over productive rearrangements. TCRdb retrieved this table from immuneACCESS and kept in-frame rearrangements only. Not all clones are present; in checked studies, unresolved V genes account for under half, and no reason is known for the remainder. The DNA gave D and trimming, while V, J and clone size come from that table. The sample table records around 400,000 clones; around 87% of these occur just once. The ten largest clones take up approximately 2.4% of the sample.

In Seattle, one collaborating source enrolled patients while the infection was active and tracked those patients longitudinally over the course of disease. Each collaborating institution followed its own protocols to collect whole blood in K2EDTA tubes. Collaborator samples were shipped for TCRbeta analysis as frozen whole blood, isolated PBMCs, or DNA extracted from either sample type. Points on this clone: What this receptor recognizes is not known. Base qualities are not at hand, and no much larger clone is one base apart.

Trimming leaves V shorter by 6 bases and J shorter by 7 bases, with the junction holding 9 bases beyond the gene matches. The germline V gene encodes CDR1 SGHTA and CDR2 FQGNSA. From the cysteine up to the phenylalanine, the CDR3 has a length of 13 residues. The only DNA kept is the CDR3, 39 bases in frame from the first base. Overall study results and their limits: The quantity of clinical and demographic metadata differed by source and by participant and was supplied without curation.

The sequence links TRBV7-2 to TRBJ2-7; 7 junctional bases match TRBD1. Sample: peripheral blood. The clonotype was recovered from a woman aged 55-69 years with COVID-19, enrolled during active disease. This receptor has the CDR3 CASSTDRRSEQYF. The DNA is TGTGCCAGCAGTACGGACAGGAGGTCGGAGCAGTACTTC.